The present T cell receptor (beta chain) was sequenced within a study of T cell responses to AZD1222 COVID-19 vaccine. Germline V gene lookup returns CDR1 MNHEY and CDR2 SVGAGI. V was clipped by 5 bases and J by 5 bases, with 19 bases between them. This CDR3 region has 15 residues. The table came from immunoSEQ multiplex PCR; TCRdb's copy has only in-frame clones and leaves some out. The sample has 95,000 to 110,000 clones; 90% are singletons. V and J are TRBV6-5 and TRBJ2-7; tentative D call: TRBD1 (6 bases). The receptor was isolated from an adult in good health. This specimen consisted of peripheral blood, obtained on day 0 of AZD1222 vaccination. This CDR3 is CASSTRQVPSDEQYF. The CDR3 DNA sequence: TGTGCCAGCAGTACCCGACAGGTGCCATCCGACGAGCAGTACTTC.